The text below deals with one T cell receptor beta chain. Trimming left V 5 bases short and J 0 bases short, with 10 bases between. Germline CDR1 SEHNR, CDR2 FQNEAQ (reference sequence). The CDR3 runs 14 residues. As for time point: blood 2 weeks post-SBRT. As to treatment: 15 Gy SBRT to primary tumor, nephrectomy 4 weeks later. The tumor was a clear cell renal cell carcinoma. Data came from immunoSEQ multiplex PCR; TCRdb stores just in-frame clones and leaves some out. The data show 120,000 or so clones, around 82% seen once. The entry originates in a study of radiation and T cells in renal cell carcinoma.

This TCR was recovered from a man aged 50 or older with renal cell carcinoma. The rearrangement joins TRBV7-9 to TRBJ2-5; D might be TRBD1 (6 bases). This specimen was blood, taken from a patient whose treatment included radiotherapy and nephrectomy. CDR3 region: CASSPRDNQETQYF. The CDR3, as DNA: TGTGCCAGCAGCCCCCGGGACAACCAAGAGACCCAGTACTTC.